A selection of T cell receptor beta chains follows, all from one sample in a study of blood T cell repertoires in COVID-19. The table came from immunoSEQ multiplex PCR; TCRdb's copy has only in-frame clones and leaves some out. This table holds around 360,000 clones, 87% found once. The sequenced material came from PBMCs or T cells enriched from blood (not recorded which). The receptors were gathered from a man aged 40-49 years in a cohort exposed to, infected with or recovered from COVID-19 (not recorded which). CDR3s include the opening cysteine and the closing phenylalanine or tryptophan. A D gene is named only where the DNA matches it firmly. Part of the rows lack a size; the others show once, few, many or a class for expanded clones.

J,V,size,D,DNA,CDR3
TRBJ2-5,TRBV7-2,few,TRBD2,TGTGCCAGCAGCTTAGTTTCCCTGCGGGAGGGACCGTACCAAGAGACCCAGTACTTC,CASSLVSLREGPYQETQYF
TRBJ1-1,TRBV7-3,NA,NA,TGTGCCAGCAGCTTGAGTGGGAACACTGAAGCTTTCTTT,CASSLSGNTEAFF
TRBJ1-5,TRBV5-1,NA,TRBD1,TGCGCCAGCAGCACCGGACAGGGCCCAAATCAGCCCCAGCATTTT,CASSTGQGPNQPQHF
TRBJ2-5,TRBV7-9,NA,TRBD1,TGTGCCAGCAGCTTGGGGACAGGCCTGTACCAAGAGACCCAGTACTTC,CASSLGTGLYQETQYF
TRBJ1-6,TRBV7-9,NA,TRBD1,TGTGCCAGCAGCTCTCGGACAGGGGGCAATTCACCCCTCCACTTT,CASSSRTGGNSPLHF
TRBJ1-4,TRBV28,NA,NA,TGTGCCAGCAATCAGGGCCCAACTAATGAAAAACTGTTTTTT,CASNQGPTNEKLFF
TRBJ1-6,TRBV19,once,NA,TGTGCCAGTAGTCCCGGAGGCGCTGGGCGGAATTCACCCCTCCACTTT,CASSPGGAGRNSPLHF
TRBJ2-2,TRBV7-8,NA,NA,TGTGCCAGCAGCTTATATTACACCGGGGAGCTGTTTTTT,CASSLYYTGELFF
TRBJ1-2,TRBV12-2,NA,NA,TGTGCAAGTCGCTTAGCCATCTCTCCCACTGAATATGGCTACACCTTC,CASRLAISPTEYGYTF
TRBJ1-5,TRBV3-1/TRBV3-2,NA,NA,TGTGCCAGCAGCGACCAGGGTTCCAGCAATCAGCCCCAGCATTTT,CASSDQGSSNQPQHF
TRBJ2-3,TRBV4-1,once,NA,TGCGCCAGCAGCCAAGCTCCCGGGATCGCAGATACGCAGTATTTT,CASSQAPGIADTQYF
TRBJ1-5,TRBV7-2,NA,TRBD1,TGTGCCAGCTCCGACAGGGGACCAAATCAGCCCCAGCATTTT,CASSDRGPNQPQHF
TRBJ2-1,TRBV18,NA,TRBD2,TGTGCCAGCTCACCAATCCCCACTAGCGGGAGATCTGAGCAGTTCTTC,CASSPIPTSGRSEQFF
TRBJ1-2,TRBV18,NA,TRBD1,TGTGCCAGCTCACCCTCGGACAGGGCTGGCTACACCTTC,CASSPSDRAGYTF
TRBJ1-2,TRBV5-4,NA,TRBD1,TGTGCCAGCAGCCTACAGGGGGCGCGTACAGATGGCTACACCTTC,CASSLQGARTDGYTF
TRBJ2-5,TRBV18,NA,NA,TGTGCCAGCTCACCGCGCAGGGGAGAGACCCAGTACTTC,CASSPRRGETQYF
TRBJ2-3,TRBV5-8,NA,TRBD1,TGTGCCAGCAGCTTGGGACAGGGGTTTTCAGATACGCAGTATTTT,CASSLGQGFSDTQYF
TRBJ2-1,TRBV11-3,few,NA,TGTGCCAGCAGTGGCGGTAGCTCCTACAATGAGCAGTTCTTC,CASSGGSSYNEQFF
TRBJ1-1,TRBV28,NA,NA,TGTGCCGGGCGGAACGGGGGGACCACTGAAGCTTTCTTT,CAGRNGGTTEAFF
TRBJ1-6,TRBV2,once,NA,TGTGCCAGCAGTGAAGCGTACGGGGGGGGCAAATATAATTCACCCCTCCACTTT,CASSEAYGGGKYNSPLHF
TRBJ2-2,TRBV2,NA,NA,TGTGCCAGCAGACGGTTGACAGATTACACCGGGGAGCTGTTTTTT,CASRRLTDYTGELFF
TRBJ2-2,TRBV5-1,NA,TRBD2,TGCGCCAGCAGCTCGAGAGGCGGGGGGGACACCGGGGAGCTGTTTTTT,CASSSRGGGDTGELFF
TRBJ2-7,TRBV15,few,NA,TGTGCCACCAGCAGAATAACTAGGAACTACGAGCAGTACTTC,CATSRITRNYEQYF
TRBJ2-7,TRBV20-1,NA,TRBD2,TGCAGTGCTAGTTCTAGCGGGAGCTCCTACGAGCAGTACTTC,CSASSSGSSYEQYF
TRBJ1-4,TRBV24-1,NA,NA,TGTGCCACCGGCGAGGGGGGGGATGAAAAACTGTTTTTT,CATGEGGDEKLFF
TRBJ2-1,TRBV19,once,TRBD2,TGTGCCAGCCGGGACTCGGGACTAGCGGGCCAGCGGAGGAATGAGCAGTTCTTC,CASRDSGLAGQRRNEQFF
TRBJ1-5,TRBV7-2,NA,NA,TGTGCCAGCAGCCTCGGGGGGACACCAGACCGGCCCCAGCATTTT,CASSLGGTPDRPQHF
TRBJ2-1,TRBV24-1,few,TRBD2,TGTGCCACCAGTGATACGACGGGACTAGCGGGAGTTAATGAGCAGTTCTTC,CATSDTTGLAGVNEQFF
TRBJ1-4,TRBV10-1,NA,NA,TGCGCCAGCAGCAGATCAACTAATGAAAAACTGTTTTTT,CASSRSTNEKLFF
TRBJ2-5,TRBV18,NA,NA,TGTGCCAGCTCACTCCAGGGGTTCGGAGAGACCCAGTACTTC,CASSLQGFGETQYF
TRBJ2-7,TRBV28,NA,TRBD2,TGTGCCAGCAGTTCCGGGACTAGCGGGCTTCGACGGCAGTACTTC,CASSSGTSGLRRQYF
TRBJ2-1,TRBV6-5,few,NA,TGTGCCAGCACGTGGGACGGGAGTGTATACAATGAGCAGTTCTTC,CASTWDGSVYNEQFF
TRBJ2-7,TRBV7-9,NA,TRBD1,TGTGCCAGCAGCTCTAAACAGGGGTCGCAGAGCGAGCAGTACTTC,CASSSKQGSQSEQYF
TRBJ2-1,TRBV3-1/TRBV3-2,NA,TRBD2,TGTGCCAGCAGCCAGACTAGCGGGGGACGATACGGAAATGAGCAGTTCTTC,CASSQTSGGRYGNEQFF
TRBJ1-2,TRBV7-3,once,TRBD1,TGTGCCAGCAGCTTAGGACAGGGGGCCTATGGCTACACCTTC,CASSLGQGAYGYTF
TRBJ1-3,TRBV10-3,NA,TRBD1,TGTGCCACCAAACAGGGGGCCCCTGGAAACACCATATATTTT,CATKQGAPGNTIYF
TRBJ2-1,TRBV9,NA,TRBD2,TGTGCCAGCAGCGTATCGGGACTAGCGGGAGTTTTGGGGAATGAGCAGTTCTTC,CASSVSGLAGVLGNEQFF
TRBJ2-1,TRBV11-2,NA,TRBD2,TGTGCCAGCCGCCCCAGCGGGGTATCCTACAATGAGCAGTTCTTC,CASRPSGVSYNEQFF
TRBJ1-4,TRBV4-2,NA,NA,TGTGCCAGCAGTCAGGGGCTTAATGAAAAACTGTTTTTT,CASSQGLNEKLFF
TRBJ2-1,TRBV5-4,NA,NA,TGTGCCAGCACCCATAGTGTGGGAGGCGACTACAATGAGCAGTTCTTC,CASTHSVGGDYNEQFF
TRBJ2-2,TRBV30,once,NA,TGTGCCTGGTCGACAGCATCCATGAACACCGGGGAGCTGTTTTTT,CAWSTASMNTGELFF
TRBJ2-1,TRBV2,NA,TRBD2,TGTGCCAGCAGTGTAAGGCTAGCGGGCCTATACAATGAGCAGTTCTTC,CASSVRLAGLYNEQFF
TRBJ1-5,TRBV19,NA,NA,TGTGCCAGTAGTATAGATCAAAGGGCGGGGAACAATCAGCCCCAGCATTTT,CASSIDQRAGNNQPQHF
TRBJ1-2,TRBV28,NA,TRBD1,TGTGCCAGCAGTGTAGGGACAGGGGGCTGGGGCTACACCTTC,CASSVGTGGWGYTF
TRBJ1-1,TRBV10-3,few,NA,TGTGCCATCAGTGAGGGGCCAGAAACTGAAGCTTTCTTT,CAISEGPETEAFF
TRBJ2-5,TRBV19,NA,NA,TGTGCCAGTAGTCTGACACTAGGGGAGACCCAGTACTTC,CASSLTLGETQYF
TRBJ2-5,TRBV6-6,NA,NA,TGTGCCAGCACCCTAGGGGGAGGGAGGTCGAGGGAGACCCAGTACTTC,CASTLGGGRSRETQYF
TRBJ2-1,TRBV7-9,NA,TRBD1,TGTGCCAGCAGCCGACAGGGTACAGGCAATGAGCAGTTCTTC,CASSRQGTGNEQFF
TRBJ1-1,TRBV11-3,NA,NA,TGTGCCAGCAGCTTAAACAGGGATTCTGAAGCTTTCTTT,CASSLNRDSEAFF